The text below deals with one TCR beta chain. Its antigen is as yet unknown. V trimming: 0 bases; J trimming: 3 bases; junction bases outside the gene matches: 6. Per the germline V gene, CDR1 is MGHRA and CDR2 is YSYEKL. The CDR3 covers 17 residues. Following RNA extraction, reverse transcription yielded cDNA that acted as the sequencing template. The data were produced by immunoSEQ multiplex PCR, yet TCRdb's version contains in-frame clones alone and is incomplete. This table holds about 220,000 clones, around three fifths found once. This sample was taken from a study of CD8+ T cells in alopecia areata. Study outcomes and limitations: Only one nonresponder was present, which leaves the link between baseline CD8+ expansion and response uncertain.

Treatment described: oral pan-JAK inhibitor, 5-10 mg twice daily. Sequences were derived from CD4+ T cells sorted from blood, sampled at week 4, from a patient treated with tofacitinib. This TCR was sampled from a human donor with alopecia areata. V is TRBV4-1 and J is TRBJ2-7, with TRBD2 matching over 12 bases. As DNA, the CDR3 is TGCGCCAGCAGCCAAGACGTATGGACTAGCGGGGACTACGAGCAGTACTTC. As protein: CASSQDVWTSGDYEQYF.